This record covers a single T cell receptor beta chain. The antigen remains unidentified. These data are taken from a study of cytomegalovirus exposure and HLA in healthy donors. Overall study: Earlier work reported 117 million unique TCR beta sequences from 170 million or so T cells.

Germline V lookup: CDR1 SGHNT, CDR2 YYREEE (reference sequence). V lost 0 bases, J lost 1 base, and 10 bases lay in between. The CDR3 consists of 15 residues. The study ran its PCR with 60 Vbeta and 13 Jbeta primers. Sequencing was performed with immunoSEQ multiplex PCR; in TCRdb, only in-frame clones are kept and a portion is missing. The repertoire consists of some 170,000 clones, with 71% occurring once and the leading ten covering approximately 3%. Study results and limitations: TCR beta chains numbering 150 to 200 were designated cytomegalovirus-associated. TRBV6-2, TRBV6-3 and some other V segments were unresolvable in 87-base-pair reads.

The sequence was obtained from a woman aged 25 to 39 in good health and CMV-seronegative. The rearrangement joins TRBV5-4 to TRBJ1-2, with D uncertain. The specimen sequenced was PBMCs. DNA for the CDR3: TGTGCCAGCAGCTTGGCCCCCGGGGATAACTATGGCTACACCTTC. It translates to CASSLAPGDNYGYTF.